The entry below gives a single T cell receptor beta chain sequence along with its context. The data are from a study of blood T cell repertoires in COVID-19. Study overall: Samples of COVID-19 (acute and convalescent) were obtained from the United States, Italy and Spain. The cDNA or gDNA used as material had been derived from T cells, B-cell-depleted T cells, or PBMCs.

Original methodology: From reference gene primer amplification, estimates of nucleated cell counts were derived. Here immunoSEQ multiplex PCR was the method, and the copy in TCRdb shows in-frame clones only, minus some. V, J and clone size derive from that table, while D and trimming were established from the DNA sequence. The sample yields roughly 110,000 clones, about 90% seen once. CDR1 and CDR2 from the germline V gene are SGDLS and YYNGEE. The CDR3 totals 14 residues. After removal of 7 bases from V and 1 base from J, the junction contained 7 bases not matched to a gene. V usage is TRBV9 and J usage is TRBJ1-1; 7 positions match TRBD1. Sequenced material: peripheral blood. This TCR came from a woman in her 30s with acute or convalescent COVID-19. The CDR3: CASSTGTANTEAFF. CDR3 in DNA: TGTGCCAGCTCTACCGGGACAGCGAACACTGAAGCTTTCTTT.